The 9 T cell receptor beta chains given below trace back to one sample, sequenced in a study of T cells in Graves' hyperthyroidism and ophthalmopathy (dated by TCRdb to the late 2010s). Library construction relied on multiplex PCR. TCRdb names Illumina HiSeq 2000 as the instrument used. TCR beta CDR3 regions were amplified from RNA transcripts. The first round of RT-PCR for the TCR CDR3 was performed with the HTBI primer set and the Qiagen OneStep RT-PCR kit. TCRdb reprocessing: public reads trimmed at Q25 with fastp, clones called with MiXCR, in-frame beta chains kept. Every distinct CDR3 protein forms one entry, paired with its most common genes and DNA. Recorded for this sample are about 180,000 distinct CDR3 sequences; about a sixth of them occurred a single time. About 31% of the sample belongs to the ten largest clones. Material: blood. The receptors stem from a woman in her 50s with Graves' hyperthyroidism.

This clonotype came up many times. This rearrangement joins TRBV19 to TRBJ2-1; D might be TRBD2 (6 bases). CDR1 is LNHDA, CDR2 SQIVND, per germline (reference sequence). The CDR3 is 15 residues long. V was clipped by 5 bases and J by 2 bases, with 13 bases between them. The CDR3 is CASSAGTGPYNEQFF. The CDR3 bases are TGTGCCAGTAGTGCGGGGACGGGTCCCTACAATGAGCAGTTCTTC.

The V call is TRBV6-2 or TRBV6-3, the J call TRBJ2-5, with TRBD2 identical over 7 bases. This CDR3 has 18 residues. The germline V gene has CDR1 MNHEY and CDR2 SVGEGT. V shed 2 bases, J shed 5 bases, and the junction held 17 bases outside the gene matches. The CDR3 spells CASSYRSGVGLITETQYF. The CDR3 coding sequence is TGTGCCAGCAGTTACCGAAGCGGGGTGGGCCTTATTACGGAGACCCAGTACTTC.

This clonotype was picked up many times. The V gene is TRBV28, the J gene TRBJ1-2, with D possibly TRBD1 on 5 matching bases. Looked up from germline, CDR1 is MDHEN and CDR2 is SYDVKM. V shed 1 base and J shed 7 bases, with 7 bases lying between them. The CDR3 is made up of 12 amino acids. The CDR3 DNA reads as TGTGCCAGCAGTTTATTCGGGGGTGGCTACACCTTC. Translated, it gives CASSLFGGGYTF.

This clonotype was picked up many times. The chain couples TRBV5-6 to TRBJ2-3; D might be TRBD1 (6 bases). Per the germline V gene, CDR1 is SGHDT and CDR2 is YYEEEE. The length of the CDR3 is 14 residues. The V end lost 1 base, the J end lost 6 bases, and 12 bases lay between the germline ends. This chain's CDR3 is CASSLQGSADTQYF. In DNA, the CDR3 is TGTGCCAGCAGCTTGCAGGGGTCGGCCGATACGCAGTATTTT.

This chain uses TRBV3-1 with TRBJ1-2; D perhaps matches TRBD1 (5 bases). This CDR3 contains 13 residues. Germline CDR1 reads LGHDT; CDR2 reads YNNKEL (reference sequence). With 1 base removed from V and 7 bases from J, the gap between germline ends came to 10 bases. CDR3 sequence: CASSQVGDLGYTF. The DNA for the CDR3 is TGTGCCAGCAGCCAAGTAGGGGATCTTGGCTACACCTTC.

In its sample, this clonotype was seen many times. The chain has TRBV11-2 and TRBJ2-2; no reliable D call. V shed 5 bases and J shed 5 bases, with 6 bases lying between them. CDR3 size: 12 residues. Germline V gives CDR1 SGHAT, CDR2 FQNNGV. As DNA, the CDR3 is TGTGCCAGCAGCAGCTTGACCGGGGAGCTGTTTTTT. Translation: CASSSLTGELFF.

The CDR3 region has the DNA TGTGCCAGCAGCGTAGCGTCAGGGGGTACTGAAGCTTTCTTT. It is translated as CASSVASGGTEAFF. This chain links TRBV9 with TRBJ1-1; 7 nucleotides align to TRBD1. The V and J ends lost 0 bases and 5 bases, in that order; junction bases with no gene match: 4. This CDR3 is 14 amino acids long. CDR1 is SGDLS, CDR2 YYNGEE, per germline.

The chain is built from TRBV9 and TRBJ2-5; 10 bases are shared with TRBD2. Germline V gene sequence: CDR1 SGDLS, CDR2 YYNGEE. V gave up 4 bases and J gave up 5 bases; unmatched junction bases: 5. The CDR3 totals 14 residues. CDR3 DNA: TGTGCCAGCAGCTATGGGACTAGCGACGAGACCCAGTACTTC. Protein product: CASSYGTSDETQYF. Complete variable domain (other parts from reference TRBV9 and TRBJ2-5): DSGVTQTPKHLITATGQRVTLRCSPRSGDLSVYWYQQSLDQGLQFLIQYYNGEERAKGNILERFSAQQFPDLHSELNLSSLELGDSALYFCASSYGTSDETQYFGPGTRLLVL.

This clonotype was recorded at least ten times. V usage is TRBV7-9 and J usage is TRBJ1-1, with TRBD1 as a possible D gene (6 bases). The CDR3 sequence is 15 residues long. Germline assignment: CDR1 SEHNR and CDR2 FQNEAQ (reference sequence). V lost 5 bases to trimming and J lost 3 bases, with 16 bases between them. The DNA for the CDR3 is TGTGCCAGCAGCCTTACCGGGGGCGAGGACACTGAAGCTTTCTTT. It is translated as CASSLTGGEDTEAFF.